Below, 14 T cell receptor beta chains from the same sample are listed, as sequenced in a study of neoadjuvant anti-PD-1 for oral cavity cancer. Repertoires were generated with immunoSEQ multiplex PCR, while TCRdb's copy carries only in-frame clones and drops some. The sample has about 14,000 clones; over 70% are singletons. This specimen was PBMCs, taken before nivolumab (anti-PD-1) treatment. All receptors come from a person between 35 and 79 years old with oral cavity squamous cell carcinoma.

V usage is TRBV7-7 and J usage is TRBJ2-5; 8 bases are a match to TRBD1. The CDR3 has 15 residues. The V segment lost 5 bases and the J segment 5 bases; nucleotides outside the gene matches: 10. The germline V gene has CDR1 SSHAT and CDR2 FNYEAQ (reference sequence). Here the CDR3 DNA reads TGTGCCAGCAGCATAAAACAGGGGGAGTGGGAGACCCAGTACTTC. Translated, it gives CASSIKQGEWETQYF.

V gene TRBV30 combines with J gene TRBJ1-1; D is unresolved. CDR3 size: 11 residues. V lost 0 bases to trimming and J lost 11 bases, with 10 bases between them. Looked up from germline, CDR1 is GTSNPN and CDR2 is SVGIG (reference sequence). Here the CDR3 reads CAWSVSGLAFF. Here the CDR3 DNA reads TGTGCCTGGAGTGTATCCGGCTTGGCTTTCTTT.

The J gene is TRBJ2-4, the V gene TRBV15; D perhaps matches TRBD1 (5 bases). The V end lost 0 bases, the J end lost 6 bases, and 12 bases lay between the germline ends. Germline-derived CDR1 and CDR2 are LNHNV and YYDKDF (reference sequence). The CDR3 runs 15 residues. The CDR3, as DNA: TGTGCCACCAGCAGAGATAGGGGTTCGGGAAACATTCAGTACTTC. Protein product: CATSRDRGSGNIQYF. Looking up the rest from reference TRBV15 and TRBJ2-4 gives the full variable domain: DAMVIQNPRYQVTQFGKPVTLSCSQTLNHNVMYWYQQKSSQAPKLLFHYYDKDFNNEADTPDNFQSRRPNTSFCFLDIRSPGLGDTAMYLCATSRDRGSGNIQYFGAGTRLSVL.

The CDR3 reads CASSLEWAEYGYTF. The CDR3 nucleotides are TGCGCCAGCAGCTTGGAGTGGGCTGAGTATGGCTACACCTTC. This chain links TRBV5-1 with TRBJ1-2; D remains unclear. This CDR3 region has 14 residues. Germline loops: CDR1 SGHRS, CDR2 YFSETQ. V gave up 0 bases and J gave up 5 bases, with 11 bases separating them.

The chain couples TRBV15 to TRBJ1-2; D remains unclear. V gave up 0 bases and J gave up 6 bases, with 8 bases separating them. CDR1 and CDR2 (germline): LNHNV, YYDKDF (reference sequence). The CDR3 runs to 13 residues. The CDR3 coding sequence is TGTGCCACCAGCAGAGATCTCGAGCATGGCTACACCTTC. This gives the protein CATSRDLEHGYTF.

The rearrangement links TRBV7-2 to TRBJ2-1, with TRBD2 matching over 8 bases. The CDR3 has 15 amino acids. Trimming removed 6 bases from V and 4 bases from J; junction bases left unmatched: 8. Looked up from germline, CDR1 is SGHTA and CDR2 is FQGNSA. CDR3 in amino acids: CASRPTGTRYNEQFF. For the CDR3, the DNA is TGTGCCAGCAGGCCAACCGGGACTAGATACAATGAGCAGTTCTTC.

The V call is TRBV6-1, the J call TRBJ1-5; D gene ambiguous. The germline gives CDR1 MNHNS, CDR2 SASEGT. The CDR3 runs 13 residues. V lost 5 bases and J lost 4, with 9 bases in between. The CDR3 DNA reads TGTGCCAGCAGTTGGGCGTGGAATCAGCCCCAGCATTTT. Translated: CASSWAWNQPQHF.

The chain couples TRBV7-9 to TRBJ1-2, with D maybe TRBD1 (5 bases). The CDR3 is 14 amino acids. The V end lost 0 bases, the J end lost 5 bases, and 10 bases lay between the germline ends. The germline V gene has CDR1 SEHNR and CDR2 FQNEAQ (reference sequence). CDR3 DNA sequence: TGTGCCAGCAGCTTAGCTTCAGGGTGGTATGGCTACACCTTC. It translates to CASSLASGWYGYTF.

This clone was counted a few times. This chain links TRBV27 with TRBJ1-3; no clear D gene. Trimming took 6 bases from V and 0 from J, leaving 6 bases between them. This CDR3 has 13 amino acids. Germline V lookup: CDR1 MNHEY, CDR2 SMNVEV (reference sequence). The CDR3 DNA follows: TGTGCCAGCAGCCCTAGCTCTGGAAACACCATATATTTT. Amino acid sequence: CASSPSSGNTIYF.

V and J are TRBV6-1 and TRBJ1-1, with D unresolved. Germline V gene lookup returns CDR1 MNHNS and CDR2 SASEGT. The CDR3 is made up of 13 amino acids. V gave up 0 bases and J gave up 5 bases, with 7 bases separating them. The CDR3, as DNA: TGTGCCAGCAGTGAAGCGTGGGGTACTGAAGCTTTCTTT. This encodes CASSEAWGTEAFF.

The chain carries TRBV14 and TRBJ2-3; 9 nucleotides agree with TRBD1. The trim removed 4 bases at V and 2 bases at J, leaving 1 base unmatched. The CDR3 extends over 14 amino acids. CDR1 is SGHDN, CDR2 FVKESK, per germline. CDR3 DNA: TGTGCCAGCAGCCGGGACAGGGCCACAGATACGCAGTATTTT. Translated, it gives CASSRDRATDTQYF. Full variable domain (remainder filled in from reference TRBV14 and TRBJ2-3): EAGVTQFPSHSVIEKGQTVTLRCDPISGHDNLYWYRRVMGKEIKFLLHFVKESKQDESGMPNNRFLAERTGGTYSTLKVQPAELEDSGVYFCASSRDRATDTQYFGPGTRLTVL.

CDR3 DNA: TGTGCCAGCAGTTTAATTTCGTGGCGGTCCAAAAACATTCAGTACTTC. It yields the protein CASSLISWRSKNIQYF. This chain uses TRBV28 with TRBJ2-4; unclear D gene. Germline assignment: CDR1 MDHEN and CDR2 SYDVKM. Trimming cost V 2 bases and J 2 bases, with 13 bases left between them. This CDR3 comprises 16 residues.

This clone was found a few times. The CDR3 DNA sequence: TGTGCCACCAGCAGGGGAAGAACCGAGTACGAGCAGTACTTC. Amino acid sequence: CATSRGRTEYEQYF. This chain connects TRBV15 to TRBJ2-7; D gene unclear. The CDR3 has 14 residues. Trimming stripped 3 bases from V and 4 bases from J, with 13 bases between. Germline values: CDR1 LNHNV, CDR2 YYDKDF (reference sequence).

The chain joins TRBV4-1 to TRBJ2-1; 7 bases agree with TRBD1. Germline trimming cut 0 bases from V and 8 bases from J; bases unmatched to any gene: 16. The germline CDR1 and CDR2 sequences are MGHRA and YSYEKL. The CDR3 loop spans 18 amino acids. CDR3 sequence reads: CASSQDRVRDSKVDEQFF. The CDR3 DNA reads TGCGCCAGCAGCCAAGATAGGGTGAGGGACAGCAAAGTCGATGAGCAGTTCTTC.